One sample yielded the 18 T cell receptor beta chains listed below, sequenced in a study of T cell responses to AZD1222 COVID-19 vaccine. Generated by immunoSEQ multiplex PCR, the TCRdb table keeps only in-frame clones and is missing some. The repertoire holds around 85,000 clones, with 85% to 90% as singletons. The source material was peripheral blood, sampled 28 days after the second AZD1222 dose. Receptor source: an adult who received the AZD1222 COVID-19 vaccine.

The chain recombines TRBV29-1 with TRBJ2-5, with D tentatively TRBD2 (5 bases). The V and J ends lost 4 bases and 2 bases respectively, with 11 bases between them. Germline CDR1 SQVTM, CDR2 ANQGSEA. This CDR3 region has 13 residues. CDR3 protein: CSVGPGVQETQYF. Written as DNA, the CDR3 is TGCAGCGTTGGTCCCGGGGTACAAGAGACCCAGTACTTC.

The genes are TRBV27 and TRBJ1-2; perhaps TRBD1 as D (6 bases). The germline gives CDR1 MNHEY, CDR2 SMNVEV (reference sequence). Trimming stripped 8 bases from V and 7 bases from J, with 17 bases between. The CDR3 is 13 amino acids. The CDR3, as DNA: TGTGCCAGCTACGGGGGGGGGCGTCGTGGCTACACCTTC. Amino acid sequence: CASYGGGRRGYTF.

V and J are TRBV12-3 or TRBV12-4 and TRBJ1-1, with 10 positions matching TRBD1. The junction had 5 bases not matched to a gene; V was cut back by 7 bases and J by 9 bases. The CDR3 runs 12 residues. CDR3 nucleotide sequence: TGTGCCAGCACCTTGGGACAGGGGAAAGCTTTCTTT. This codes for CASTLGQGKAFF.

The chain has TRBV4-1 and TRBJ1-2; 10 bases match TRBD1. This CDR3 region has 15 residues. CDR1 is MGHRA, CDR2 YSYEKL, per germline. Trimming removed 8 bases from V and 4 bases from J; junction bases left unmatched: 10. CDR3 loop: CASQGNGQGVYGYTF. In DNA form, the CDR3 reads TGCGCCAGCCAAGGCAACGGACAGGGGGTCTATGGCTACACCTTC.

The rearrangement uses TRBV5-6 and TRBJ2-7, with D perhaps TRBD2 (5 bases). V dropped 4 bases and J dropped 5 bases, with 16 bases sitting between them. CDR3 length equals 14 residues. Per germline, CDR1 SGHDT and CDR2 YYEEEE. CDR3: CASSPLGSIHEQYF. CDR3 DNA sequence: TGTGCCAGCAGCCCGTTGGGGAGTATCCACGAGCAGTACTTC.

The CDR3 protein is CASSIDGGARGELFF. The CDR3 DNA reads as TGTGCCAGTAGTATAGACGGGGGGGCCAGAGGGGAGCTGTTTTTT. This chain links TRBV19 with TRBJ2-2, with TRBD2 matching 8 bases. The CDR3 extends over 15 amino acids. J was trimmed by 8 bases and V by 0 bases; bases with no gene match: 5. Per germline, CDR1 LNHDA and CDR2 SQIVND (reference sequence).

The chain carries TRBV7-8 and TRBJ2-5, with TRBD2 identical over 16 bases. This CDR3 region has 18 residues. Germline V lookup: CDR1 SGHVS, CDR2 FQNEAQ. V shed 5 bases, J shed 1 base, and the junction held 7 bases outside the gene matches. The CDR3 DNA reads as TGTGCCAGCAGCCCCGGGACTAGCGGGGGGGTGCTCCAAGAGACCCAGTACTTC. Its protein product is CASSPGTSGGVLQETQYF.

The chain carries TRBV20-1 and TRBJ1-2; possibly TRBD1 for D (5 bases). The CDR3 totals 11 residues. CDR1 and CDR2 (germline): DFQATT, SNEGSKA (reference sequence). The CDR3 DNA reads as TGCAGCGCGTCGGGGGGGATAGGCTACACCTTC. Its translation is CSASGGIGYTF.

Only one count was recorded for this clone. The V and J genes are TRBV4-2 and TRBJ1-5; D unclear. Trimming took 4 bases from V and 0 from J, leaving 10 bases between them. CDR1 and CDR2 (germline): LGHNA, YNFKEQ. This CDR3 has 15 amino acids. In nucleotides, the CDR3 is TGTGCCAGCAGCCCACTGGACGATAGCAATCAGCCCCAGCATTTT. Translating gives CASSPLDDSNQPQHF.

The V gene is TRBV30, the J gene TRBJ1-1; TRBD1 might be the D (6 bases). Trimming took 3 bases from V and 1 from J, leaving 9 bases between them. Looked up from germline, CDR1 is GTSNPN and CDR2 is SVGIG (reference sequence). CDR3 length equals 13 residues. The CDR3 here is CAWRGQPNTEAFF. In DNA, the CDR3 is TGTGCCTGGAGAGGACAGCCGAACACTGAAGCTTTCTTT.

The chain uses TRBV28 and TRBJ1-6, with D hard to call. Germline loops: CDR1 MDHEN, CDR2 SYDVKM. The length of the CDR3 is 14 residues. Trimming took 3 bases from V and 8 from J, leaving 11 bases between them. The CDR3 region has the DNA TGTGCCAGCAGTTTGGCGGGAAACCATTCACCCCTCCACTTT. Translating it yields CASSLAGNHSPLHF.

The rearrangement joins TRBV4-1 to TRBJ2-7; D is unclear. Germline-derived CDR1 and CDR2 are MGHRA and YSYEKL. The V gene lost 1 base and the J gene lost 2 bases, with 9 bases spanning the gap. The CDR3 covers 14 residues. In DNA, the CDR3 is TGCGCCAGCAGCCAAGGGGTGGGCCCCTACGAGCAGTACTTC. It is translated as CASSQGVGPYEQYF.

This clone occurred once. The V gene is TRBV5-4, the J gene TRBJ2-7; D is perhaps TRBD2 (6 bases). V was cut by 4 bases and J by 0 bases, with 17 bases left in between. The CDR3 loop spans 16 amino acids. Germline V gives CDR1 SGHNT, CDR2 YYREEE (reference sequence). The CDR3 DNA sequence: TGTGCCAGCAGCCCTGTTTTTGGGGGGACCTCCTACGAGCAGTACTTC. This gives the protein CASSPVFGGTSYEQYF.

The rearrangement links TRBV5-1 to TRBJ2-3, with 9 bases identical to TRBD2. The CDR3 has 16 residues. The junction had 6 bases not matched to a gene; V was cut back by 2 bases and J by 2 bases. Germline CDR1 SGHRS, CDR2 YFSETQ. The CDR3 loop is CASSLSGGPSTDTQYF. The CDR3 coding sequence is TGCGCCAGCAGCTTAAGCGGGGGGCCCTCCACAGATACGCAGTATTTT. Based on the CDR3 plus reference TRBV5-1 and TRBJ2-3, the full variable domain is KAGVTQTPRYLIKTRGQQVTLSCSPISGHRSVSWYQQTPGQGLQFLFEYFSETQRNKGNFPGRFSGRQFSNSRSEMNVSTLELGDSALYLCASSLSGGPSTDTQYFGPGTRLTVL.

The V call is TRBV2, the J call TRBJ1-1; 7 bases line up with TRBD1. This CDR3 is 14 amino acids long. Germline CDR1 SNHLY, CDR2 FYNNEI. V lost 7 bases and J lost 0; bases outside the gene matches: 5. The CDR3 DNA reads TGTGCCAGCATTGCGACAGGGCTGAACACTGAAGCTTTCTTT. Its protein product is CASIATGLNTEAFF.

This chain uses TRBV6-1 with TRBJ1-6, with unresolved D. Trimming took 2 bases from V and 4 from J, leaving 12 bases between them. Germline loops: CDR1 MNHNS, CDR2 SASEGT. This CDR3 is 16 amino acids long. In DNA, the CDR3 is TGTGCCAGCAGTGAAAACGGGTGGTATTATAATTCACCCCTCCACTTT. Translated, it gives CASSENGWYYNSPLHF.

The J gene is TRBJ1-2, the V gene TRBV28; TRBD1 matches 11 bases. Trimming cost V 6 bases and J 4 bases; bases outside gene matches: 10. This CDR3 spans 16 amino acids. The germline V gene has CDR1 MDHEN and CDR2 SYDVKM. The CDR3 spells CASRPLRDRGFYGYTF. The CDR3 DNA reads as TGTGCCAGCAGACCCCTCCGGGACAGGGGGTTCTATGGCTACACCTTC.

The chain carries TRBV28 and TRBJ1-5, with 8 nucleotides matching TRBD1. With 5 bases clipped from V and 4 bases from J, the junction kept 7 bases outside the gene matches. The CDR3 sequence is 15 residues long. The germline V gene encodes CDR1 MDHEN and CDR2 SYDVKM. CDR3 protein: CASSRSGTGNQPQHF. The CDR3 nucleotides read TGTGCCAGCAGTAGGTCCGGGACAGGAAATCAGCCCCAGCATTTT. The full variable domain, rest sourced from reference TRBV28 and TRBJ1-5, is DVKVTQSSRYLVKRTGEKVFLECVQDMDHENMFWYRQDPGLGLRLIYFSYDVKMKEKGDIPEGYSVSREKKERFSLILESASTNQTSMYLCASSRSGTGNQPQHFGDGTRLSIL.